This entry features one T cell receptor (beta chain) sequence. What it recognizes is unknown. Vbeta (60) and Jbeta (13) primers were used in the PCR. Measured with immunoSEQ multiplex PCR; TCRdb has only the in-frame clones, and not every one. Seen here are about 150,000 clones, approximately 80% observed once, and the top ten hold approximately 2%. This sample stems from a study of cytomegalovirus exposure and HLA in healthy donors. Looking at the study overall: An early release of data contained 75 million to 100 million unique TCRs, which came from HLA-typed donors.

Points from the study as a whole: Differences between HLA loci emerged in a later analysis of TCR association rates, with DRB1 most and HLA-C fewest. The presence/absence work took it that sequencing depth was about the same across donors. The authors later found HLA-associated TCR beta chains more clonally expanded than equally common others.

This CDR3 has 13 residues. CDR1 and CDR2 from the germline V gene are MNHNS and SASEGT. Sequencing used PBMCs. This TCR derives from a man aged 30 to 45 in good health and CMV-seronegative. The V gene is TRBV6-1, the J gene TRBJ2-5, with D uncertain. The J call is uncertain, as TRBJ2-7 better fits the DNA end. The CDR3 loop reads CASSDLPTYEQYF. In DNA, the CDR3 is TGTGCCAGCAGTGATCTGCCTACCTACGAGCAGTACTTC.